In its sample, the clone carrying this T cell receptor (beta chain) was seen many times. Its specificity is not known. All sequencing subjects had displayed CD8+CD57+ cell expansion on flow cytometry. Prior therapy had not been administered to any patient at the time of blood sampling. For CDR3 and TCR beta VDJ profiling, genomic DNA was the template used. TCRdb reprocessed the reads via MiXCR and lists one record per CDR3 protein. The data contain roughly 180,000 distinct CDR3 sequences, nearly 50% of them singletons. This sample stems from a study of CD8+CD57+ T cells in acquired aplastic anemia. Study-wide background: An average of 3.2 ug of DNA was obtained from sorted CD4+ and CD8+ cells. Study-wide findings and caveats: Patients were compared with controls for CD8+ Simpson's diversity, and no significant difference emerged. Patients and controls had in common some 30 CD8+ CDR3 sequences.

Germline CDR1 reads KGHDR; CDR2 reads SFDVKD. The CDR3 runs to 15 residues. The ends were cut back, 5 bases at V and 3 bases at J, with 15 bases in the middle. The sample taken for sequencing was sorted CD4+, CD8+, or CD8+CD57+ T cells (not recorded which) from PBMCs. V and J are TRBV24-1 and TRBJ1-1, with D unresolved. The receptor was derived from a human donor with aplastic anemia. CDR3 coding DNA: TGTGCCACCAGTGGTGCGGATCTCTCGGACACTGAAGCTTTCTTT. This codes for CATSGADLSDTEAFF.